A selection of T cell receptor beta chains follows, all from one sample in a study of T cells in Graves' hyperthyroidism and ophthalmopathy. TCRdb re-analysed the multiplex PCR reads in MiXCR, keeping a single row per CDR3 protein. In the table there are approximately 350,000 distinct CDR3 sequences, over 12% of which are singletons. Material for sequencing was blood. These receptors originate from an older woman with Graves' ophthalmopathy. CDR3s include the opening cysteine and the closing phenylalanine or tryptophan. Each record gives: CDR3 protein, CDR3 DNA, V gene, clone size, D gene, J gene. The D gene is left open where the match is weak. Rows may omit the clone size; those that give it use once, few, many or a size class.

CDR3 protein: CSAIRQGAVHEQYF
CDR3 DNA: TGCAGTGCTATCCGACAGGGGGCAGTCCACGAGCAGTACTTC
V gene: TRBV20-1
clone size: many
D gene: TRBD1
J gene: TRBJ2-7

CDR3 protein: CASRSDRTHSYEQYF
CDR3 DNA: TGTGCCAGCAGATCTGACAGGACACACTCCTACGAGCAGTACTTC
V gene: TRBV27
clone size: many
D gene: NA
J gene: TRBJ2-7

CDR3 protein: CASTPGRLSSYEQYF
CDR3 DNA: TGTGCCAGCACCCCGGGGCGGCTGAGCTCCTACGAGCAGTACTTC
V gene: TRBV28
clone size: many
D gene: NA
J gene: TRBJ2-7

CDR3 protein: CASSDLAGYGQETQYF
CDR3 DNA: TGTGCCAGCAGTGATCTAGCGGGATATGGGCAAGAGACCCAGTACTTC
V gene: TRBV25-1
clone size: NA
D gene: TRBD2
J gene: TRBJ2-5

CDR3 protein: CASSNLHRGPISSNEQFF
CDR3 DNA: TGTGCCAGCAGCAACCTTCACAGGGGGCCCATTTCATCAAATGAGCAGTTCTTC
V gene: TRBV7-3
clone size: NA
D gene: TRBD1
J gene: TRBJ2-1

CDR3 protein: CASTQRGGLGEKLFF
CDR3 DNA: TGTGCCAGCACCCAGAGGGGGGGGCTCGGTGAAAAACTGTTTTTT
V gene: TRBV2
clone size: many
D gene: NA
J gene: TRBJ1-4

CDR3 protein: CASSLDGRTEAFF
CDR3 DNA: TGCGCCAGCAGCTTGGACGGGAGGACTGAAGCTTTCTTT
V gene: TRBV5-1
clone size: NA
D gene: NA
J gene: TRBJ1-1

CDR3 protein: CASSPGSGLAGRFSYNEQFF
CDR3 DNA: TGCGCCAGCAGCCCGGGGTCCGGACTAGCGGGTAGGTTCTCCTACAATGAGCAGTTCTTC
V gene: TRBV5-1
clone size: NA
D gene: TRBD2
J gene: TRBJ2-1

CDR3 protein: CSVEGTGGTEAFF
CDR3 DNA: TGCAGCGTTGAAGGGACAGGGGGAACTGAAGCTTTCTTT
V gene: TRBV29-1
clone size: many
D gene: TRBD1
J gene: TRBJ1-1

CDR3 protein: CATSRAATGTGGNTIYF
CDR3 DNA: TGTGCCACCAGCAGAGCGGCCACAGGGACTGGTGGAAACACCATATATTTT
V gene: TRBV15
clone size: few
D gene: NA
J gene: TRBJ1-3

CDR3 protein: CSAPSSPSGTQYF
CDR3 DNA: TGCAGTGCCCCTAGTTCTCCCTCAGGGACCCAGTACTTC
V gene: TRBV20-1
clone size: many
D gene: NA
J gene: TRBJ2-5

CDR3 protein: CASSLGSGLYEQYF
CDR3 DNA: TGTGCCAGCAGCTTGGGATCCGGCCTCTACGAGCAGTACTTC
V gene: TRBV5-4
clone size: few
D gene: NA
J gene: TRBJ2-7

CDR3 protein: CASSPKTSESYEQYF
CDR3 DNA: TGTGCCAGCAGCCCAAAGACTAGCGAGTCCTACGAGCAGTACTTC
V gene: TRBV11-2
clone size: NA
D gene: TRBD2
J gene: TRBJ2-7

CDR3 protein: CASSLLAGSGETQYF
CDR3 DNA: TGTGCCAGCAGCTTACTAGCGGGATCCGGGGAGACCCAGTACTTC
V gene: TRBV7-8
clone size: many
D gene: TRBD2
J gene: TRBJ2-5

CDR3 protein: CASSQDQGQALGEQYF
CDR3 DNA: TGCGCCAGCAGCCAAGATCAGGGACAGGCCTTGGGCGAGCAGTACTTC
V gene: TRBV4-1
clone size: NA
D gene: TRBD1
J gene: TRBJ2-7

CDR3 protein: CSARSGLAVPYEQYF
CDR3 DNA: TGCAGTGCTAGGTCAGGACTAGCGGTTCCCTACGAGCAGTACTTC
V gene: TRBV20-1
clone size: many
D gene: TRBD2
J gene: TRBJ2-7

CDR3 protein: CASSPRATERDSRMVLNEQFF
CDR3 DNA: TGTGCCAGCAGCCCAAGGGCCACTGAGCGGGACTCTCGAATGGTTCTCAATGAGCAGTTCTTC
V gene: TRBV13
clone size: many
D gene: TRBD2
J gene: TRBJ2-1

CDR3 protein: CASSVTGVGDTQYF
CDR3 DNA: TGTGCCAGCAGTGTGACGGGTGTTGGAGATACGCAGTATTTT
V gene: TRBV6-1
clone size: many
D gene: NA
J gene: TRBJ2-3

CDR3 protein: CSARDRWNTEAFF
CDR3 DNA: TGCAGTGCCAGGGACCGTTGGAACACTGAAGCTTTCTTT
V gene: TRBV20-1
clone size: few
D gene: NA
J gene: TRBJ1-1

CDR3 protein: CAIGTLNTGELFF
CDR3 DNA: TGTGCCATCGGGACTTTGAACACCGGGGAGCTGTTTTTT
V gene: TRBV10-3
clone size: NA
D gene: NA
J gene: TRBJ2-2

CDR3 protein: CASSLEQGRDEQYF
CDR3 DNA: TGTGCCAGCAGCTTGGAACAGGGAAGGGACGAGCAGTACTTC
V gene: TRBV7-9
clone size: few
D gene: NA
J gene: TRBJ2-7

CDR3 protein: CASSLITGDEKLFF
CDR3 DNA: TGTGCCAGCAGCCTGATAACAGGGGATGAAAAACTGTTTTTT
V gene: TRBV28
clone size: few
D gene: TRBD1
J gene: TRBJ1-4

CDR3 protein: CASSPDYRTDTQYF
CDR3 DNA: TGTGCCAGCAGCCCAGACTACCGCACAGATACGCAGTATTTT
V gene: TRBV2
clone size: many
D gene: NA
J gene: TRBJ2-3

CDR3 protein: CSAGSGSPETQYF
CDR3 DNA: TGCAGTGCTGGTAGCGGGAGCCCAGAGACCCAGTACTTC
V gene: TRBV20-1
clone size: few
D gene: TRBD2
J gene: TRBJ2-5

CDR3 protein: CASSLEEDLVAFF
CDR3 DNA: TGTGCCAGCAGCTTAGAGGAGGACCTGGTGGCTTTCTTT
V gene: TRBV7-8
clone size: many
D gene: NA
J gene: TRBJ1-1

CDR3 protein: CASSLVRGGEQFF
CDR3 DNA: TGTGCCAGTAGTCTCGTGAGAGGAGGTGAGCAGTTCTTC
V gene: TRBV19
clone size: few
D gene: NA
J gene: TRBJ2-1

CDR3 protein: CASSVGTGLTYEQYF
CDR3 DNA: TGTGCCAGCAGCGTAGGGACAGGTCTTACCTACGAGCAGTACTTC
V gene: TRBV9
clone size: few
D gene: TRBD1
J gene: TRBJ2-7

CDR3 protein: CASSMAGPTYEQYF
CDR3 DNA: TGTGCCAGTAGTATGGCAGGCCCAACCTACGAGCAGTACTTC
V gene: TRBV19
clone size: NA
D gene: NA
J gene: TRBJ2-7

CDR3 protein: CSARDRGGSPLHF
CDR3 DNA: TGCAGTGCTAGAGATCGGGGAGGTTCACCCCTCCACTTT
V gene: TRBV20-1
clone size: many
D gene: NA
J gene: TRBJ1-6

CDR3 protein: CASSVSGRAPYNEQFF
CDR3 DNA: TGTGCCAGCAGCGTAAGCGGGAGGGCACCGTACAATGAGCAGTTCTTC
V gene: TRBV16
clone size: many
D gene: TRBD2
J gene: TRBJ2-1

CDR3 protein: CASSLRIDTDSPLHF
CDR3 DNA: TGTGCCAGCAGCTTACGAATAGACACCGATTCACCCCTCCACTTT
V gene: TRBV11-2
clone size: NA
D gene: NA
J gene: TRBJ1-6

CDR3 protein: CASSSLSGRAPTDTQYF
CDR3 DNA: TGTGCCAGCAGCTCCCTAAGCGGGAGGGCCCCCACAGATACGCAGTATTTT
V gene: TRBV28
clone size: NA
D gene: TRBD2
J gene: TRBJ2-3

CDR3 protein: CASRQTSGAGNEQFF
CDR3 DNA: TGTGCCAGCAGACAAACTAGCGGGGCAGGCAATGAGCAGTTCTTC
V gene: TRBV6-4
clone size: few
D gene: TRBD2
J gene: TRBJ2-1

CDR3 protein: CAWSRISTDTQYF
CDR3 DNA: TGTGCCTGGAGTAGGATAAGCACAGATACGCAGTATTTT
V gene: TRBV30
clone size: many
D gene: NA
J gene: TRBJ2-3